This is a list of T cell receptor beta chains from one sample in a study of blood T cells in healthy people across ages. Using its own MiXCR run on the 5' RACE reads, TCRdb lists one record per CDR3 protein. Among hundreds of thousands of distinct CDR3 sequences listed, approximately 39% were seen once. Sequenced sample: blood. These receptors were obtained from a woman aged 55 to 70 in good health. The CDR3 runs from the conserved cysteine through the conserved F or W. The D gene is left open where the match is weak. Rows give clone size only sometimes, using once, few, many, or a class for an expanded clone.

J,V,size,D,DNA,CDR3
TRBJ1-1,TRBV7-2,-,-,TGTGCCAGCAGCTTAATGGTGGGGGATGAAGCTTTCTTT,CASSLMVGDEAFF
TRBJ2-1,TRBV9,few,-,TGTGCCAGCAGCGTAGCGGGCGGACTCTCCTACAATGAGCAGTTCTTC,CASSVAGGLSYNEQFF
TRBJ1-2,TRBV29-1,-,-,TGCAGCGCAGACAGCTACTATGGCTACACCTTC,CSADSYYGYTF
TRBJ2-5,TRBV11-2,-,TRBD2,TGTGCCAGCAGCTCCCCGACTAGCGGGAGACAGACCCAGTACTTC,CASSSPTSGRQTQYF
TRBJ1-2,TRBV9,-,-,TGTGCCAGCAGCGTGGCGACAGAAGATTATGGCTACACCTTC,CASSVATEDYGYTF
TRBJ2-7,TRBV19,few,-,TGTGCCAGTAGTATAGAGGGGGGATTCTACGAGCAGTACTTC,CASSIEGGFYEQYF
TRBJ2-4,TRBV12-3/TRBV12-4,-,-,TGTGCCAGGGGGGTTGGAGCCAAAAACATTCAGTACTTC,CARGVGAKNIQYF
TRBJ1-2,TRBV14,-,-,TGTGCCAGCAGCCAAGCGGACAGCTATGGCTACACCTTC,CASSQADSYGYTF
TRBJ2-5,TRBV7-9,-,-,TGTGCCAGCAGTCCGTCTGAGGAGACCCAGTACTTC,CASSPSEETQYF
TRBJ1-2,TRBV2,few,-,TGTGCCAGCAGGGACCTGAGTGGCTACACCTTC,CASRDLSGYTF
TRBJ1-2,TRBV7-2,few,-,TGTGCCAGCAGCTTAGCGCATGGGTCCCAAGCTAACTATGGCTACACCTTC,CASSLAHGSQANYGYTF
TRBJ1-2,TRBV29-1,-,-,TGCAGCGGCGCCTCGGGGGTGGACTATGGCTACACCTTC,CSGASGVDYGYTF
TRBJ2-4,TRBV4-1,-,TRBD1,TGCGCCAGCAGCCAAGAAACAGGGGGCATAAACATTCAGTACTTC,CASSQETGGINIQYF
TRBJ2-7,TRBV2,few,-,TGTGCCAGCCGAATATCCGGGCCCCGGGACGAGCAGTACTTC,CASRISGPRDEQYF
TRBJ2-5,TRBV4-2,few,TRBD2,TGTGCCAGCAGACGGGGGGAGGGGACCCAGTACTTC,CASRRGEGTQYF
TRBJ2-1,TRBV20-1,-,TRBD2,TGCAGTGCTTCCCCAGCGGGGGGGTACAATGAGCAGTTCTTC,CSASPAGGYNEQFF
TRBJ1-2,TRBV28,many,-,TGTGCCAGCACCCTCATACTGAACTATGGCTACACCTTC,CASTLILNYGYTF
TRBJ1-1,TRBV20-1,-,-,TGCAGTGCTAGAGATAGGCCTCAACGAGGAGCTTTCTTT,CSARDRPQRGAFF
TRBJ1-1,TRBV29-1,-,-,TGCAGCGTTGTGTTGAGGACGGTGAACACTGAAGCTTTCTTT,CSVVLRTVNTEAFF
TRBJ2-1,TRBV10-2,few,-,TGCGCCAGCAGTGTCCCCCGGAGACAGACCAATGAGCAGTTCTTC,CASSVPRRQTNEQFF
TRBJ1-2,TRBV20-1,few,-,TGCAGTTTCAGAACTGGGGGCTCGATCTATGGCTACACCTTC,CSFRTGGSIYGYTF
TRBJ1-6,TRBV27,-,-,TGTGCCAGCAGTTTTGTCCAGGGAAGCTCACCCCTCCACTTT,CASSFVQGSSPLHF
TRBJ2-3,TRBV20-1,-,TRBD2,TGCGGTGCTAGAGATCTCGGGAGGTTTAGCACAGATACGCAGTATTTT,CGARDLGRFSTDTQYF
TRBJ2-1,TRBV5-1,few,-,TGCGCCAGCAGCTTTAGGAGAGGGAGCTCCTACAATGAGCAGTTCTTC,CASSFRRGSSYNEQFF
TRBJ1-1,TRBV2,few,-,TGTGCCAGCAGTGGGGCGGCGATGAACACTGAAGCTTTCTTT,CASSGAAMNTEAFF
TRBJ2-2,TRBV29-1,few,-,TGCAGCGTCCAACCGGGACAGAACACCGGGGAGCTGTTTTTT,CSVQPGQNTGELFF
TRBJ2-7,TRBV11-1,-,-,TGTGCCAGCAGCCTTAGGGACTCCAGAGGCAATGAGCAGTACTTC,CASSLRDSRGNEQYF
TRBJ2-2,TRBV5-4,few,TRBD2,TGTGCCAGCAGCTTAGGACTAGCGGCGACGAACACCGGGGAGCTGTTTTTT,CASSLGLAATNTGELFF
TRBJ2-3,TRBV6-1,-,TRBD2,TGTGCCAGCAGTCCACTAGCGGGAGCCTACAATGAGCAGTATTTT,CASSPLAGAYNEQYF
TRBJ2-5,TRBV9,-,-,TGTGCCAGCAACGTAGGAGGAGCCGGAGGGCGCCAAGAGACCCAGTACTTC,CASNVGGAGGRQETQYF
TRBJ2-4,TRBV2,-,TRBD2,TGTGCCAGCAGTGAGACTAGCGGGAGGAAAAACATTCAGTACTTC,CASSETSGRKNIQYF
TRBJ2-3,TRBV7-6,-,TRBD2,TGTGCCAGGAGCTTAGCTTCAGCGGGGGGGGCAGATACGCAGTATTTT,CARSLASAGGADTQYF
TRBJ2-1,TRBV20-1,-,TRBD1,TGCAGTGCTAGACCGGGACAGAGCTCCTACAATGAGCAGTTCTTC,CSARPGQSSYNEQFF
TRBJ1-6,TRBV5-1,-,-,TGCGCCAGCAGCTTGGAGGCGGAGAATTCACCCCTCCACTTT,CASSLEAENSPLHF
TRBJ1-5,TRBV6-5,few,-,TGTGCCAGCAGCCGAACAGGGTACGGCGATCAGCCCCAGCATTTT,CASSRTGYGDQPQHF
TRBJ2-7,TRBV20-1,-,-,TGCAGTGCTGAACGCGGGACAAAGTACGAGCAGTACTTC,CSAERGTKYEQYF
TRBJ1-1,TRBV5-1,-,TRBD1,TGCGCCAGTCAAACAGGGGGGGGGACTGAAGCTTTCTTT,CASQTGGGTEAFF
TRBJ2-7,TRBV20-1,many,-,TGCAGTGCTAGAGATAGCGGTGACTCCTACGAGCAGTACTTC,CSARDSGDSYEQYF
TRBJ1-6,TRBV12-3/TRBV12-4,once,-,TGTGCCAGCAGTCAAAAGAGGGGTGGTTCACCCCTCCACTTT,CASSQKRGGSPLHF
TRBJ1-5,TRBV6-6,few,-,TGTGCCAGCAGTTGGGGTGAATATAGCAATCAGCCCCAGCATTTT,CASSWGEYSNQPQHF
TRBJ1-2,TRBV20-1,-,-,TGCAGTGCTCCCGACAACTATGGCTACACCTTC,CSAPDNYGYTF
TRBJ2-3,TRBV5-1,many,TRBD2,TGCGCCAGCAGCTTCGGGGGGTTGGGCACAGATACGCAGTATTTT,CASSFGGLGTDTQYF
TRBJ1-2,TRBV7-3,few,-,TGTGCCAGCAGCTCACAGGGCGGGGGAGGCTACACCTTC,CASSSQGGGGYTF
TRBJ1-6,TRBV7-6,once,-,TGTGCCAGCAGCTCTCGGGACTCAGGTTCACCCCTCCACTTT,CASSSRDSGSPLHF
TRBJ2-1,TRBV2,-,TRBD2,TGTGCCAGCATTGGCGAAAGCGGGGGGTTACAGAATGAGCAGTTCTTC,CASIGESGGLQNEQFF
TRBJ2-7,TRBV7-2,-,TRBD2,TGTGCCAGCAGCGTACCTAGCGGGGGTTACGAGCAGTACTTC,CASSVPSGGYEQYF
TRBJ2-5,TRBV3-1,few,-,TGTGCCAGCAGCCTAAGCGTAACAGCCCAAGAGACCCAGTACTTC,CASSLSVTAQETQYF
TRBJ2-3,TRBV28,-,-,TGTGCCAGCAGTTTCGTGGGAGGCACAGATACGCAGTATTTT,CASSFVGGTDTQYF
TRBJ1-2,TRBV6-6,-,-,TGTGCCAGCAGGGCCATGGACACCTATGGCTACACCTTC,CASRAMDTYGYTF
TRBJ1-5,TRBV20-1,few,TRBD1,TGCAGTGCTGGGACAGATAGCAATCAGCCCCAGCATTTT,CSAGTDSNQPQHF
TRBJ2-1,TRBV20-1,-,TRBD1,TGCAGTGCTAGAGATTGGACAGGGGGCTGGAGCAATGAGCAGTTCTTC,CSARDWTGGWSNEQFF
TRBJ2-5,TRBV6-2/TRBV6-3,-,TRBD1,TGTGCCAGCAGTTACCCGCCGAGACAGACAGGGGGTGAAGAGACCCAGTACTTC,CASSYPPRQTGGEETQYF
TRBJ2-5,TRBV13,-,TRBD2,TGTGCCAGCAGCACCCGGGACTATCAAGAGACCCAGTACTTC,CASSTRDYQETQYF
TRBJ1-2,TRBV12-3/TRBV12-4,few,-,TGTGCCAGCAGTCCCTTTGGTGGGAACTATGGCTACACCTTC,CASSPFGGNYGYTF
TRBJ2-7,TRBV20-1,many,TRBD1,TGCAGTGCTACGGACAGGTTAGACTACGAGCAGTACTTC,CSATDRLDYEQYF